The T cell receptor beta chain under discussion was sequenced for a study of T cells expressing NK-cell markers. In the study overall: The authors derived TCR beta repertoires from sorted CD3+CD56+NKG2C+, CD3+CD56+NKG2C- and CD3+CD56-NKG2C+ T cells. The authors sequenced eight donors, of whom seven were HCMV-seropositive and one was seronegative.

5'RACE template switching with UMIs produced the TCR beta cDNA. TCRdb re-called the 5' RACE reads and shows each CDR3 protein once, DNA omitted. The repertoire shows 550,000 to 600,000 distinct CDR3 sequences; the top ten hold roughly 3.6%. Germline CDR1 is SGHRS and CDR2 is YFSETQ. The CDR3 consists of 18 residues. The material sequenced was blood T cells: a sorted CD56 or NKG2C T cell subset, CD4+ or CD8+ T cells, or bulk PBMC T cells (not recorded which). The clonotype was recovered from a man younger than 30 in good health. The chain carries TRBV5-1 and TRBJ2-4; absent DNA, TCRdb's TRBD2 call cannot be checked. CDR3 loop: CASRGPGTSGAAKNIQYF.